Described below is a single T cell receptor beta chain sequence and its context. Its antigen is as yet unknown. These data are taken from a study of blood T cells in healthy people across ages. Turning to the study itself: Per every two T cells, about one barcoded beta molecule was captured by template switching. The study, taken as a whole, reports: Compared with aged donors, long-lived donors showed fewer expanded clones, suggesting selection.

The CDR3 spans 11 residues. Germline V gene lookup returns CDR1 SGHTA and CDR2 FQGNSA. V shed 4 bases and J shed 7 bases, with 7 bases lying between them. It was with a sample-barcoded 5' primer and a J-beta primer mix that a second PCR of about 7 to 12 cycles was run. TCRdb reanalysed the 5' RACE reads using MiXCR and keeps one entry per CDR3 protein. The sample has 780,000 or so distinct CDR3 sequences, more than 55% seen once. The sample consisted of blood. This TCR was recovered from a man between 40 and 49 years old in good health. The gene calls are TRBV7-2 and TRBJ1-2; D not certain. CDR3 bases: TGTGCCAGCAGCTCGAACACTGGCTACACCTTC. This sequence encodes CASSSNTGYTF.